This entry is about one T cell receptor (beta chain). Its antigen remains unidentified. One base away there is no much larger clone; base qualities are not given. Patients with a history of autoimmune disease or receiving systemic immunosuppression were excluded from the trial. Peripheral blood for TCR sequencing was drawn from every dose cohort at baseline, at cycle 4 day 1 and at cycle 7 day 1. The samples were taken from a phase I, first-in-human, multicenter, open-label dose-escalation trial of ivuxolimab. The trial enrolled adults with locally advanced or metastatic head and neck squamous cell, hepatocellular, melanoma or renal cell carcinoma. CD4+ and CD8+ T cells were sorted separately from peripheral blood before TCR sequencing. This specimen belongs to a study of OX40 agonist ivuxolimab in advanced cancers. For context, the study as a whole: Ivuxolimab was a fully human IgG2 agonistic monoclonal antibody targeting the costimulatory receptor OX40 (CD134). Intravenous ivuxolimab was administered to patients every 2 weeks at six dose levels: 0.01, 0.1, 0.3, 1.5, 3 and 10 mg/kg. Of the 50 to 55 dose-escalation patients, hepatocellular carcinoma was present in about 20, melanoma in around 15, renal cell carcinoma in 9 and head and neck cancer in 9. A male proportion of roughly 80% and a mean age of roughly 55 years, ranging from 23 to 79, were recorded for the dose-escalation cohort. Patients were allowed to have had prior anti-PD-1, anti-PD-L1 or anti-CTLA-4 therapy, and around 41% of the dose-escalation patients had previously received checkpoint inhibitors. Three dose-escalation patients achieved partial responses, one with hepatocellular carcinoma and two with cutaneous melanoma. The point of sequencing TCRbeta in the periphery was to test whether ivuxolimab changed TCR sequence diversity and drove clonal T-cell expansion. The paper reports the monotherapy dose-escalation portion (N of about 54 patients) of the phase I ivuxolimab trial.

Genomic DNA was isolated from the sorted cells so that the TCRbeta CDR3 region could be sequenced. The immunoSEQ Assay was used for sequencing of TCRbeta CDR3 regions. TCRdb provides this immuneACCESS table in a form limited to in-frame rearrangements. Some clones are lacking; in checked studies, under half of them reflect an unresolved V gene, and why the rest are absent is not known. For this sample there are fewer than 65,000 clones; 82% appear just once. In total, the top ten clones hold about 3.5% of the sample. The study at large found these results: In the 0.1-3.0 mg/kg groups, partial responders were among the patients with the lowest normalized peripheral clonal expansion, particularly in CD8+ T cells. After ivuxolimab, CD8+ T cells had more expanded clones than CD4+ T cells on average. Which antigens the clonally expanded peripheral T cells were specific for was not determined. Low levels of normalized T-cell clonal expansion were also shown by some nonresponding patients. At doses of 0.1 to 3.0 mg/kg, clonal expansion of both CD4+ and CD8+ T cells in blood was seen between baseline and week 6.

For CDR1 and CDR2, the germline V gene lists SGHNT and YENEEA. Its CDR3 holds 17 amino acids, cysteine through phenylalanine. The read is trimmed to its CDR3 DNA, 51 bases read in frame from base 1. V is cut by 5 bases and J by 4 bases, and the space between the germline ends is 21 bases. Recombination linked TRBV11-3 to TRBJ2-1; the best D guess is TRBD1, with 6 bases matching. This sequence was found in an adult with an advanced solid tumor such as melanoma, head and neck, liver or kidney cancer. The source material was CD4+ or CD8+ T cells sorted from blood, sampled in a trial of the OX40 agonist ivuxolimab. CDR3 protein: CASSLLGGVGGYNEQFF. The bases read TGTGCCAGCAGCCTCTTAGGGGGAGTAGGGGGATACAATGAGCAGTTCTTC.